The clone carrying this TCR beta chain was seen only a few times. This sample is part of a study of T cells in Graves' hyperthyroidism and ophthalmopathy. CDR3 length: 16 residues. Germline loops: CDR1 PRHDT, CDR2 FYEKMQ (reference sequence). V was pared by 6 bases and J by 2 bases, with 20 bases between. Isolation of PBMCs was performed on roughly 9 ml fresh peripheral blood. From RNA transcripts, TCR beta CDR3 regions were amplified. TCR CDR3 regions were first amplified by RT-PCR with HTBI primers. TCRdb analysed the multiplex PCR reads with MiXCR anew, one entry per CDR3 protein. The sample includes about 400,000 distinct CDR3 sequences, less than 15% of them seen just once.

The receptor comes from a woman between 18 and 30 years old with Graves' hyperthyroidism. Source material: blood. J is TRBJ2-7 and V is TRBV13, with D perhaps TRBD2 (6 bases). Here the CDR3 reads CASSSFGSVSTYEQYF. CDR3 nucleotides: TGTGCCAGCAGTTCTTTCGGGAGCGTATCGACCTACGAGCAGTACTTC. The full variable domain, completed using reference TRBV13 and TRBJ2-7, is AAGVIQSPRHLIKEKRETATLKCYPIPRHDTVYWYQQGPGQDPQFLISFYEKMQSDKGSIPDRFSAQQFSDYHSELNMSSLELGDSALYFCASSSFGSVSTYEQYFGPGTRLTVT.